The rows below give T cell receptor beta chains drawn from one sample of a study of blood T cell repertoires in COVID-19. TCRdb keeps only in-frame clones here, not all; method: immunoSEQ multiplex PCR. The sample consists of more than 200,000 clones, roughly 91% of them appearing once. The sequencing sample was made of PBMCs or T cells enriched from blood (not recorded which). Receptors originate from a woman aged 25 to 39 who had recovered from COVID-19. Each CDR3 is given with its conserved first and last residue. A D gene is named only where the DNA matches it firmly. Where a row states a size, it is once, few, many or the class of an expanded clone; other rows omit it.

V gene	clone size	D gene	J gene	CDR3 DNA	CDR3 protein
TRBV5-5	NA	TRBD2	TRBJ2-7	TGTGCCAGCAGCTTGAGCGGGGGGTTTTTATACGAGCAGTACTTC	CASSLSGGFLYEQYF
TRBV11-2	NA	NA	TRBJ2-4	TGTGCCAGCAGCCTCGGCGGCAAAAACATTCAGTACTTC	CASSLGGKNIQYF
TRBV7-8	NA	NA	TRBJ1-5	TGTGCCAGCAATCCGGATCGACAGCTTGCCAATCAGCCCCAGCATTTT	CASNPDRQLANQPQHF
TRBV4-3	once	TRBD1	TRBJ1-3	TGCGCCAGCAGCCAGACAGGGAGAGGAAACACCATATATTTT	CASSQTGRGNTIYF
TRBV9	NA	TRBD1	TRBJ2-1	TGTGCCAGCAGCGTGGGGGACAGCGACAATGAGCAGTTCTTC	CASSVGDSDNEQFF
TRBV3-1/TRBV3-2	NA	TRBD1	TRBJ1-1	TGTGCCAGCAGCCAAGAGGGTGGACAGGCCGGGGGAGCTTTCTTT	CASSQEGGQAGGAFF
TRBV28	NA	TRBD1	TRBJ1-1	TGTGCCAGCAGTTTGGGGGACAGTCTCTTGAGCACTGAAGCTTTCTTT	CASSLGDSLLSTEAFF
TRBV7-8	NA	NA	TRBJ1-5	TGTGCCAGCAGCCGAACAGGAAATCAGCCCCAGCATTTT	CASSRTGNQPQHF
TRBV11-2	few	TRBD2	TRBJ2-1	TGTGCCAGCAGCTCTAGCGGGCCCTCGCGGCAGTTCTTC	CASSSSGPSRQFF
TRBV18	NA	TRBD2	TRBJ2-5	TGTGCCAGCTCACCTACTAGCGGGGCTTTCCAAGAGACCCAGTACTTC	CASSPTSGAFQETQYF
TRBV11-2	once	NA	TRBJ2-2	TGTGCCAGCAGCTGGGGGACAACGAACACCGGGGAGCTGTTTTTT	CASSWGTTNTGELFF
TRBV7-3	NA	NA	TRBJ2-5	TGTGCCAGCAGCTCACAGCCTCAAGAGACCCAGTACTTC	CASSSQPQETQYF
TRBV9	NA	TRBD1	TRBJ1-1	TGTGCCAGCAGCGTGGGACAGGGCGTGAACACTGAAGCTTTCTTT	CASSVGQGVNTEAFF
TRBV18	NA	TRBD2	TRBJ2-1	TGTGCCAGCTCACTCACCGGGACTAGGCCCTACAATGAGCAGTTCTTC	CASSLTGTRPYNEQFF
TRBV27	NA	NA	TRBJ2-1	TGTGCCAGCAGTGGCATCTACAATGAGCAGTTCTTC	CASSGIYNEQFF
TRBV7-3	NA	NA	TRBJ1-1	TGTGCCAGCAGCGGGGTTGGAGGAAGGAACACTGAAGCTTTCTTT	CASSGVGGRNTEAFF
TRBV11-2	NA	NA	TRBJ2-3	TGTGCCAGCAGCTTAGGCAGGGCAGATACGCAGTATTTT	CASSLGRADTQYF
TRBV5-5	NA	NA	TRBJ1-2	TGTGCCAGCAGCTTTGAGAATTATGGCTACACCTTC	CASSFENYGYTF
TRBV30	once	NA	TRBJ1-6	TGTGCCTGGAGTGTAGGCGGTTCACCCCTCCACTTT	CAWSVGGSPLHF
TRBV6-1	NA	TRBD2	TRBJ2-1	TGTGCCAGCAGTGAACTAGCGGGAGGGTCCTACAATGAGCAGTTCTTC	CASSELAGGSYNEQFF
TRBV19	NA	NA	TRBJ1-5	TGTGCCAGTAGTATCGGGGTCCGTCATAATCAGCCCCAGCATTTT	CASSIGVRHNQPQHF
TRBV6-2/TRBV6-3	NA	NA	TRBJ1-1	TGTGCCAGCAGTTACTCCTGGAACACTGAAGCTTTCTTT	CASSYSWNTEAFF
TRBV12-3/TRBV12-4	once	TRBD1	TRBJ1-2	TGTGCCAGCAGTTCCCAGGGGGCATATGGCTACACCTTC	CASSSQGAYGYTF
TRBV25-1	NA	NA	TRBJ1-2	TGTGCCAGCAGTGCCCTGGGTCTAGTCTATGGCTACACCTTC	CASSALGLVYGYTF
TRBV7-2	NA	NA	TRBJ2-5	TGTGCCAGCAGCTCCTCCTATACTAGACAAGAGACCCAGTACTTC	CASSSSYTRQETQYF
TRBV3-1/TRBV3-2	NA	TRBD1	TRBJ2-3	TGTGCCAGCAGCCAAGCGCTAGGACAGGGCCCCTTGGATACGCAGTATTTT	CASSQALGQGPLDTQYF